These T cell receptor beta chains were read from a single sample in a study of blood T cells in healthy people across ages. Via MiXCR, TCRdb re-called the 5' RACE reads, giving one row per CDR3 protein. The sample has under 750,000 distinct CDR3 sequences, 40% to 55% seen once. What was sequenced was blood. These receptors all stem from a man older than 75 in good health. The CDR3 runs from the conserved cysteine through the conserved F or W. A D gene is named only where the DNA matches it firmly. Size values are once, few and many counts, or a class for expanded clones, and some rows have none.

v_gene,abundance,j_gene,d_gene,len,CDR3aa,CDR3nt
TRBV20-1,few,TRBJ1-2,NA,13,CSAPRGGLGGYTF,TGCAGTGCCCCCCGGGGGGGATTGGGTGGCTACACCTTC
TRBV12-3/TRBV12-4,few,TRBJ1-5,NA,14,CASSEAGRNQPQHF,TGTGCCAGCAGCGAGGCGGGCCGAAATCAGCCCCAGCATTTT
TRBV25-1,NA,TRBJ1-2,NA,12,CASSYEGYGYTF,TGTGCCAGCAGCTATGAAGGCTATGGCTACACCTTC
TRBV6-2/TRBV6-3,NA,TRBJ2-3,NA,16,CASSYSFRGDADTQYF,TGTGCCAGCAGTTATTCCTTTCGGGGTGATGCAGATACGCAGTATTTT
TRBV27,NA,TRBJ2-5,NA,15,CASSLGGRTRETQYF,TGTGCCAGCAGTTTAGGGGGTCGCACACGCGAGACCCAGTACTTC
TRBV12-3/TRBV12-4,few,TRBJ2-3,NA,15,CASTPWGFGTDTQYF,TGTGCCAGCACTCCCTGGGGCTTTGGTACAGATACGCAGTATTTT
TRBV20-1,NA,TRBJ2-7,TRBD1,16,CSATGQGDSGSYEQYF,TGCAGTGCTACGGGACAGGGTGATTCGGGGTCCTACGAGCAGTACTTC
TRBV7-8,NA,TRBJ2-5,TRBD2,15,CASSSTSGGVETQYF,TGTGCCAGCAGCTCAACTAGCGGGGGGGTGGAGACCCAGTACTTC
TRBV14,NA,TRBJ2-7,TRBD2,19,CASSQLKGLAGGPLGEQYF,TGTGCCAGCAGCCAACTCAAAGGACTAGCGGGGGGACCGCTGGGCGAGCAGTACTTC
TRBV7-2,NA,TRBJ2-1,TRBD2,17,CASSLSGPTSGNNEQFF,TGTGCCAGCAGCTTAAGTGGGCCGACTAGCGGAAACAATGAGCAGTTCTTC
TRBV6-2/TRBV6-3,NA,TRBJ2-3,NA,15,CASSSGTLPTDTQYF,TGTGCCAGCAGTTCCGGAACCTTACCCACAGATACGCAGTATTTT
TRBV6-6,few,TRBJ2-7,NA,15,CASSYTTRGVYEQYF,TGTGCCAGCAGTTACACCACAAGGGGCGTTTACGAGCAGTACTTC
TRBV11-3,few,TRBJ2-1,TRBD2,16,CASSLGLAGGNNEQFF,TGTGCCAGCAGCTTAGGACTAGCGGGGGGAAACAATGAGCAGTTCTTC
TRBV7-9,NA,TRBJ2-4,NA,15,CASSDFGPKNIGQYF,TGTGCCAGCAGCGATTTTGGCCCCAAAAACATTGGTCAGTACTTC
TRBV12-3/TRBV12-4,NA,TRBJ1-1,TRBD1,14,CASSLYRGRGVAFF,TGTGCCAGCAGTTTGTACAGGGGGCGCGGGGTAGCTTTCTTT
TRBV11-3,few,TRBJ2-1,NA,14,CASSLGDPGDEQFF,TGTGCCAGCAGCTTGGGGGACCCTGGGGATGAGCAGTTCTTC
TRBV20-1,NA,TRBJ1-1,NA,14,CSARSEAGNTEAFF,TGCAGTGCCAGGAGCGAGGCAGGTAACACTGAAGCTTTCTTT
TRBV7-2,NA,TRBJ2-5,TRBD1,14,CASSPRTGNWGQYF,TGTGCCAGCAGCCCCAGGACAGGCAATTGGGGCCAGTACTTC
TRBV20-1,NA,TRBJ2-3,NA,12,CSASRPTDTQYF,TGCAGTGCTAGTCGCCCCACAGATACGCAGTATTTT
TRBV25-1,NA,TRBJ2-4,NA,13,CASSPQGWDEQYF,TGTGCCAGCAGTCCTCAGGGGTGGGATGAGCAGTACTTC
TRBV5-1,few,TRBJ2-1,TRBD2,14,CASSGTSGKDEQFF,TGCGCCAGCAGCGGGACTAGCGGGAAGGATGAGCAGTTCTTC
TRBV10-3,NA,TRBJ2-7,NA,12,CAISESGIEQYF,TGTGCCATCAGTGAGTCAGGGATTGAGCAGTACTTC
TRBV28,many,TRBJ1-2,NA,12,CASSSTNYGYTF,TGTGCCAGCAGTTCGACTAACTATGGCTACACCTTC
TRBV5-1,NA,TRBJ2-1,NA,13,CASSLGLTNEQFF,TGCGCCAGCAGCTTAGGACTAACCAATGAGCAGTTCTTC
TRBV7-2,NA,TRBJ2-1,NA,15,CASRPDGSSYNEQFF,TGTGCCAGCAGACCCGACGGAAGCTCCTACAATGAGCAGTTTTTC
TRBV2,NA,TRBJ2-5,TRBD2,16,CAISKGLAGASETQYF,TGTGCCATCAGTAAGGGACTAGCGGGAGCTTCTGAGACCCAGTACTTC
TRBV6-5,few,TRBJ1-6,NA,15,CASSYGAALNSPLHF,TGTGCCAGCAGTTACGGGGCAGCCCTTAATTCACCCCTCCACTTT
TRBV28,NA,TRBJ2-7,TRBD2,13,CATTSGGAYEQYF,TGTGCCACCACGTCGGGGGGTGCCTACGAGCAGTACTTC
TRBV5-6,NA,TRBJ1-2,TRBD1,15,CASSIRRDRHRGYTF,TGTGCCAGCAGTATTCGCCGGGACAGGCATAGAGGCTACACCTTC
TRBV7-8,NA,TRBJ2-3,NA,16,CASSLGIISFTDTQYF,TGTGCCAGCAGCTTGGGGATTATATCGTTCACAGATACGCAGTATTTT
TRBV20-1,NA,TRBJ1-2,NA,12,CSASMGNYGYTF,TGCAGTGCTAGTATGGGGAACTATGGCTACACCTTC
TRBV9,NA,TRBJ2-1,NA,16,CASSVGAGLTYNEQFF,TGTGCCAGCAGCGTAGGGGCTGGGTTAACCTACAATGAGCAGTTCTTC
TRBV4-2,once,TRBJ2-1,TRBD1,21,CASSQELAGQGRRARGNEQFF,TGTGCCAGCAGCCAAGAACTCGCCGGACAGGGACGGCGAGCGCGAGGGAATGAGCAGTTCTTC
TRBV20-1,few,TRBJ2-5,TRBD2,14,CSAKFVAGGSTQYF,TGCAGTGCTAAGTTTGTAGCGGGGGGATCGACCCAGTACTTC
TRBV21-1,NA,TRBJ2-7,NA,10,CAGCRVEQYF,TGTGCCGGGTGCAGGGTCGAGCAGTACTTC
TRBV20-1,NA,TRBJ2-7,NA,13,CSALERAGYEQYF,TGCAGTGCCCTCGAGAGGGCAGGCTACGAGCAGTACTTC
TRBV6-5,few,TRBJ2-5,TRBD1,14,CASSKDRGIETQYF,TGTGCCAGCAGTAAAGACAGGGGAATAGAGACCCAGTACTTC
TRBV6-4,NA,TRBJ2-1,NA,13,CASSDSLINEQFF,TGTGCCAGCAGTGACTCCCTCATCAATGAGCAGTTCTTC
TRBV25-1,once,TRBJ2-4,NA,15,CASSPGFSGKNIQYF,TGTGCCAGCAGTCCCGGATTTTCAGGCAAAAACATTCAGTACTTC
TRBV20-1,NA,TRBJ2-2,NA,13,CSAPGGGTGELFF,TGCAGTGCCCCTGGAGGCGGGACCGGGGAGCTGTTTTTT
TRBV27,few,TRBJ2-1,TRBD2,15,CASSLSSGSSNEQFF,TGTGCCAGCAGTTTATCGAGCGGGAGTTCTAATGAGCAGTTCTTC
TRBV7-9,NA,TRBJ1-3,NA,15,CASSLAVSGGNTIYF,TGTGCCAGCAGCTTAGCGGTGTCAGGGGGAAACACCATATATTTT
TRBV12-3/TRBV12-4,once,TRBJ1-2,NA,14,CASGSIGFDYGYTF,TGTGCCAGCGGGAGTATTGGGTTTGACTATGGCTACACCTTC
TRBV20-1,few,TRBJ2-3,TRBD2,13,CSAIGAGVETQYF,TGCAGTGCTATAGGAGCGGGAGTCGAAACGCAGTATTTT
TRBV5-1,NA,TRBJ2-1,TRBD1,14,CASSTQGAGNEQFF,TGCGCCAGCAGCACACAGGGGGCGGGCAATGAGCAGTTCTTC
TRBV29-1,few,TRBJ2-6,NA,12,CSTWTGANVLTF,TGCAGCACTTGGACAGGGGCCAACGTCCTGACTTTC